Listed here are 11 T cell receptor beta chains from one sample, sequenced in a study of T cells in localized non-small cell lung cancer. The data were produced by immunoSEQ multiplex PCR, yet TCRdb's version contains in-frame clones alone and is incomplete. Of about 33,000 clones in the sample, around 80% were seen once. Sequencing was performed on peripheral blood, taken before any cancer treatment. Every receptor here comes from a male donor aged 60 or older with stage III squamous cell lung carcinoma.

The gene calls are TRBV28 and TRBJ2-3; 7 positions agree with TRBD2. In germline, CDR1 is MDHEN, CDR2 SYDVKM. Losses at the gene ends were 10 bases for V and 0 bases for J; bases not matched to a gene: 10. CDR3 length: 15 amino acids. DNA of the CDR3: TGTGCCACTTCAAGGGCGGGAGTTAGCACAGATACGCAGTATTTT. Translation gives CATSRAGVSTDTQYF.

The chain is built from TRBV5-1 and TRBJ1-5; D gene uncertain. The CDR3 loop spans 13 amino acids. Trimming took 0 bases from V and 1 from J, leaving 2 bases between them. Germline V gene lookup returns CDR1 SGHRS and CDR2 YFSETQ. The CDR3 sequence: CASSLDSNQPQHF. CDR3 DNA: TGCGCCAGCAGCTTGGACAGCAATCAGCCCCAGCATTTT.

This clone was seen a few times. The chain uses TRBV27 and TRBJ2-7, with D maybe TRBD1 (5 bases). The CDR3 extends over 15 amino acids. V dropped 5 bases and J dropped 1 base, with 15 bases sitting between them. Germline V lookup: CDR1 MNHEY, CDR2 SMNVEV (reference sequence). The DNA of the CDR3 is TGTGCCAGCAGTACAGGAGCCCCCATATCCTACGAGCAGTACTTC. As protein: CASSTGAPISYEQYF.

The chain has TRBV9 and TRBJ2-3, with a tentative D call TRBD1 (6 bases). Trimming took off 3 bases at V and 2 bases at J, with 16 bases between the two ends. The length of the CDR3 is 16 residues. Germline lookup yields CDR1 SGDLS and CDR2 YYNGEE. This chain's CDR3 is CASSGGQAFVTDTQYF. Here the CDR3 DNA reads TGTGCCAGCAGCGGGGGGCAGGCATTCGTCACAGATACGCAGTATTTT.

The J gene is TRBJ1-6, the V gene TRBV9; 7 bases fit TRBD1. Trimming at V came to 2 bases and at J to 7 bases, leaving 6 bases not matched to a gene. Germline CDR1 is SGDLS and CDR2 is YYNGEE. The CDR3 is 15 residues long. CDR3 nucleotides: TGTGCCAGCAGCGTTGGAGGGACAGCGAATTCACCCCTCCACTTT. The encoded protein is CASSVGGTANSPLHF.

The V call is TRBV30, the J call TRBJ1-1; D gene uncertain. The CDR3 covers 13 residues. CDR1 is GTSNPN, CDR2 SVGIG, per germline (reference sequence). V was trimmed by 5 bases and J by 1 base, leaving 11 bases between them. The CDR3 reads CAWGVTANTEAFF. The CDR3 region has the DNA TGTGCCTGGGGGGTGACGGCGAACACTGAAGCTTTCTTT.

The genes are TRBV19 and TRBJ2-7; 7 bases are shared with TRBD1. The ends lost 4 bases at V and 2 bases at J; junction bases unmatched: 8. Germline V gene data show CDR1 as LNHDA and CDR2 as SQIVND (reference sequence). CDR3 size: 15 residues. CDR3 sequence reads: CASSRGRQGTYEQYF. For the CDR3, the DNA is TGTGCCAGTAGTAGAGGTAGACAGGGCACCTACGAGCAGTACTTC.

V is TRBV18 and J is TRBJ1-3, with no clear D. Trimming stripped 1 base from V and 2 bases from J, with 9 bases between. The CDR3 runs to 15 residues. Germline V gene data show CDR1 as KGHSH and CDR2 as LQKENI. The CDR3 here is CASSPQGITGNTIYF. CDR3 DNA: TGTGCCAGCTCACCACAGGGAATAACTGGAAACACCATATATTTT.

The genes are TRBV5-6 and TRBJ1-3; D gene uncertain. Germline lookup yields CDR1 SGHDT and CDR2 YYEEEE. V shed 1 base and J shed 0 bases, with 14 bases lying between them. This CDR3 contains 17 residues. The CDR3 region is CASSLWSIGSSGNTIYF. CDR3 DNA sequence: TGTGCCAGCAGCTTGTGGTCAATTGGTTCCTCTGGAAACACCATATATTTT.

This clone was seen a few times. This chain uses TRBV27 with TRBJ2-1; TRBD2 might be the D (5 bases). Germline loops: CDR1 MNHEY, CDR2 SMNVEV (reference sequence). With 8 bases removed from V and 8 bases from J, the gap between germline ends came to 16 bases. The CDR3 is 13 residues long. CDR3: CASPPVGADEQFF. The CDR3 region has the DNA TGTGCCAGCCCCCCCGTGGGAGCCGATGAGCAGTTCTTC.

The V gene is TRBV5-1, the J gene TRBJ1-1; 9 nucleotides align to TRBD1. V gave up 4 bases and J gave up 1 base; unmatched junction bases: 5. Germline V CDR1 and CDR2: SGHRS, YFSETQ. The CDR3 has 15 residues. CDR3 bases: TGCGCCAGCAGCGTAGGACAGGGGACGAACACTGAAGCTTTCTTT. Protein product: CASSVGQGTNTEAFF.